This TCR beta chain comes out of a study of a mutant IDH1 vaccine in newly diagnosed glioma. Study overall: Previous care, which was radiotherapy, temozolomide, or both, most often involved both.

Time point meaning: week 23, last vaccination. Topical imiquimod was applied with each vaccine dose, which held 300 ug of mutant IDH1 20-mer peptide. Regarding this clone: Its antigen is currently unknown.

General study results and limits: In roughly 93% of patients, immune responses induced by the vaccine occurred. Pseudoprogression showed no apparent link to changes in top peripheral T cell clonotypes.

The protocol was immunoSEQ multiplex PCR, while the TCRdb copy is restricted to in-frame clones and leaves out a portion. The table records just over 65,000 clones, 84% of them present only once. Germline assignment: CDR1 KGHSH and CDR2 LQKENI. The CDR3 has 17 amino acids. Trimming took 3 bases from V and 0 from J, leaving 15 bases between them. This clonotype was sampled from a man between 18 and 29 years old with glioma. The source was PBMCs, collected from a glioma patient whose treatment included an IDH1 peptide vaccine. The gene calls are TRBV18 and TRBJ1-3; D might be TRBD1 (6 bases). In DNA form, the CDR3 reads TGTGCCAGCTCACCGATGGCAGGGGCTTCCTCTGGAAACACCATATATTTT. Translation: CASSPMAGASSGNTIYF.